Detailed here is one T cell receptor beta chain. The V and J ends lost 0 bases and 6 bases, in that order; junction bases with no gene match: 4. There are 15 residues in the CDR3. The germline gives CDR1 MNHEY, CDR2 SVGEGT. This sample was taken from a study of blood T cell repertoires in COVID-19. About the research overall: The United States, Italy and Spain supplied acute and convalescent COVID-19 samples. T cells, B-cell-depleted T cells, or PBMCs provided the cDNA or gDNA that served as material.

In the original workflow: Counts of nucleated cells, estimated from reference gene primer amplification, were obtained. The assay was immunoSEQ multiplex PCR, and TCRdb's table has in-frame clones only and misses some. That table furnishes V, J and clone size, whereas the DNA furnished D and trimming. The sample comprises approximately 70,000 clones, over 75% of which are singletons, and 7.3% rests with the top ten. Seattle cases were enrolled at active infection and followed longitudinally. The specimen was peripheral blood. The rearrangement uses TRBV6-2 or TRBV6-3 and TRBJ2-7; TRBD2 aligns across 11 bases. The source of this sequence is a man aged 35-49 years with COVID-19, enrolled during active disease. The CDR3 DNA sequence: TGTGCCAGCAGTTACTCTAGCGGGGGGGCTGTCGAGCAGTACTTC. This codes for CASSYSSGGAVEQYF.